These T cell receptor beta chains were read from a single sample in a study of regulatory T cells in long-lasting Graves disease. TCRdb reprocessed the multiplex PCR reads with MiXCR, giving one entry per CDR3 protein. The sample includes a few hundred thousand distinct CDR3 sequences, roughly 23% seen only once; the top ten take around 30%. This sample comprised peripheral blood mononuclear cells (PBMCs), obtained when the disease was refractory, from a patient treated with antithyroid drugs. The receptors here all came from a woman aged 35 to 49 with Graves disease. Both conserved end residues are part of each CDR3. Each record gives: V gene, CDR3 length, D gene, CDR3 protein. A D gene is named only where the DNA matches it firmly.

V: TRBV6-1
length: 14
D: TRBD1
CDR3: CASRRGQNGYEQYF

V: TRBV12-3/TRBV12-4
length: 13
D: .
CDR3: CASSSLTSETQYF

V: TRBV30
length: 12
D: .
CDR3: CAWKGLGETRYF

V: TRBV5-1
length: 15
D: TRBD2
CDR3: CASSPSSGRAREQYF

V: TRBV28
length: 16
D: TRBD2
CDR3: CASSFWGLAGAYEQFF

V: TRBV2
length: 14
D: .
CDR3: CARGMEASTYEQYF

V: TRBV28
length: 16
D: .
CDR3: CASTQTAPGGGEKLFF

V: TRBV28
length: 15
D: .
CDR3: CASSLLTLYQETQYF

V: TRBV15
length: 14
D: .
CDR3: CATSKFGQQETQYF

V: TRBV5-1
length: 14
D: TRBD1
CDR3: CASSPGQYNEKLFF

V: TRBV7-9
length: 16
D: TRBD2
CDR3: CASSRGLAGTGAEQFF

V: TRBV11-2
length: 15
D: TRBD2
CDR3: CATSRWRESRETQYF

V: TRBV28
length: 14
D: TRBD1
CDR3: CASSSGQGSGGYTF

V: TRBV10-2
length: 10
D: .
CDR3: CASSGGELFF

V: TRBV5-6
length: 14
D: .
CDR3: CASASPGRNYEQYF

V: TRBV11-2
length: 15
D: TRBD1
CDR3: CASSARDRVSAEQYF

V: TRBV27
length: 15
D: TRBD2
CDR3: CASSFRAGNYNEQFF

V: TRBV28
length: 12
D: .
CDR3: CASGTWNTEAFF

V: TRBV10-2
length: 13
D: .
CDR3: CASSELMEGEQYF

V: TRBV28
length: 19
D: .
CDR3: CASSLEGVKSSPPGTEAFF

V: TRBV24-1
length: 14
D: .
CDR3: CATSDSPKAETQYF

V: TRBV20-1
length: 14
D: .
CDR3: CSATLNPVIHGQYF

V: TRBV5-1
length: 13
D: .
CDR3: CASSADSGNTIYF

V: TRBV6-1
length: 14
D: TRBD1
CDR3: CASSRDRATGELFF

V: TRBV10-1
length: 15
D: TRBD2
CDR3: CASSEGASGSIEQYF

V: TRBV20-1
length: 11
D: .
CDR3: CSATKADEQFF

V: TRBV11-2
length: 12
D: .
CDR3: CASSLNTGELFF

V: TRBV7-9
length: 15
D: .
CDR3: CASSRQVIANYGYTF

V: TRBV6-1
length: 14
D: .
CDR3: CASSRVKGREKLFF

V: TRBV15
length: 16
D: TRBD1
CDR3: CATSPTRGGQHTEAFF

V: TRBV6-5
length: 15
D: .
CDR3: CASSYTSAGDTEAFF

V: TRBV10-3
length: 14
D: .
CDR3: CAIGSGPGTQPQHF

V: TRBV20-1
length: 14
D: .
CDR3: CSAQTGLAKNIQYF

V: TRBV19
length: 13
D: .
CDR3: CASSTQVTGELFF

V: TRBV19
length: 14
D: .
CDR3: CASRIGQGNQPQHF

V: TRBV11-2
length: 16
D: TRBD2
CDR3: CASSLWLAGTTGELFF

V: TRBV12-3/TRBV12-4
length: 13
D: TRBD1
CDR3: CASSLGQGDGQYF

V: TRBV5-1
length: 14
D: .
CDR3: CASSLIGGQEKLFF

V: TRBV15
length: 15
D: TRBD1
CDR3: CATSRVDRGTGELFF

V: TRBV5-5
length: 16
D: .
CDR3: CASSLSKSSYNSPLHF

V: TRBV30
length: 12
D: .
CDR3: CAWSVHGNTIYF

V: TRBV28
length: 21
D: TRBD1
CDR3: CASSPGTGDPFREGSSYEQYF

V: TRBV27
length: 12
D: .
CDR3: CASRQGGTEAFF

V: TRBV6-1
length: 15
D: TRBD1
CDR3: CASSQGQLTRNTIYF

V: TRBV28
length: 15
D: .
CDR3: CASSFSTSFGTEAFF

V: TRBV7-3
length: 14
D: TRBD2
CDR3: CASSSSGGSNEQFF

V: TRBV5-6
length: 14
D: .
CDR3: CASSLEGRRIEQYF

V: TRBV28
length: 12
D: .
CDR3: CASSGTTDTQYF